These T cell receptor beta chains were read from a single sample in a study of T cell responses to AZD1222 COVID-19 vaccine. The data were produced by immunoSEQ multiplex PCR, yet TCRdb's version contains in-frame clones alone and is incomplete. The sample includes 90,000 or so clones, about 86% of them seen just once. Here the sequenced sample was peripheral blood, taken on day 0 of AZD1222 vaccination. These receptors came from an adult in good health. The CDR3 runs from the conserved cysteine through the conserved F or W. The order of the fields is D gene, V gene, CDR3 length, J gene, clone size, CDR3 DNA, CDR3 protein. D genes are given only for firm matches. For some rows the clone size is stated as once, few or many, or as a class when expanded; others skip it.

>NA|TRBV6-2/TRBV6-3|14|TRBJ2-3|NA
TGTGCCAGCAGCCCCGGATTAGCGACAGATACGCAGTATTTT
CASSPGLATDTQYF
>NA|TRBV18|14|TRBJ2-7|once
TGTGCCAGCTCACCCGTGGAAGAAATGTACGAGCAGTACTTC
CASSPVEEMYEQYF
>NA|TRBV6-6|12|TRBJ2-7|few
TGTGCCAGCAGTGGCAGGTCCTACGAGCAGTACTTC
CASSGRSYEQYF
>NA|TRBV3-1/TRBV3-2|14|TRBJ1-1|NA
TGTGCCAGCAGACCCAGGGGTGAGTACACTGAAGCTTTCTTT
CASRPRGEYTEAFF
>NA|TRBV3-1/TRBV3-2|13|TRBJ2-7|NA
TGTGCCAGCAGCCAAGGGGCCACCTACGAGCAGTACTTC
CASSQGATYEQYF
>NA|TRBV19|16|TRBJ1-2|NA
TGTGCCAGTAGTACGCTCCCGGATGTCACCACGAATGGCTACACCTTC
CASSTLPDVTTNGYTF
>NA|TRBV19|14|TRBJ1-5|NA
TGTGCCAGTAACCGGGGGGAAGGCAATCAGCCCCAGCATTTT
CASNRGEGNQPQHF
>NA|TRBV14|13|TRBJ1-1|NA
TGTGCCAGCAGCCAACAAAGGGACACTGAAGCTTTCTTT
CASSQQRDTEAFF
>NA|TRBV9|13|TRBJ2-7|NA
TGTGCCAGCAGCCAAACGGCTTCCTACGAGCAGTACTTC
CASSQTASYEQYF
>TRBD1|TRBV5-1|17|TRBJ2-3|NA
TGCGCCAGCAGCTTGGGAACCTCGGACAGGGTAGCAGATACGCAGTATTTT
CASSLGTSDRVADTQYF
>NA|TRBV19|13|TRBJ1-2|NA
TGTGCCAGTAGTCCCCGGGGGGGCCATGGCTACACCTTC
CASSPRGGHGYTF
>TRBD1|TRBV6-5|14|TRBJ2-7|NA
TGTGCCAGCAGTTTATACAGGGGGCTGTACGAGCAGTACTTC
CASSLYRGLYEQYF
>NA|TRBV28|11|TRBJ2-1|NA
TGTGCCAGCAGTTCTCCCCAGGAGCAGTTCTTC
CASSSPQEQFF
>TRBD1|TRBV7-2|18|TRBJ1-5|NA
TGTGCCAGCAGCTTAACCGGGACAGATAGTTATAGCAATCAGCCCCAGCATTTT
CASSLTGTDSYSNQPQHF
>TRBD1|TRBV7-2|15|TRBJ1-6|NA
TGTGCCAGCAGCTTTAGGGACAGGGATAATTCACCCCTCCACTTT
CASSFRDRDNSPLHF
>NA|TRBV7-2|14|TRBJ2-7|NA
TGTGCCAGCAAGGAAGCGGTGAGCTCCTACGAGCAGTACTTC
CASKEAVSSYEQYF
>NA|TRBV24-1|14|TRBJ2-2|few
TGTGCCACCAGACAGGGAAGAGGCACCGGGGAGCTGTTTTTT
CATRQGRGTGELFF
>NA|TRBV18|13|TRBJ2-3|NA
TGTGCCAGCTCACCTTTACGCACAGATACGCAGTATTTT
CASSPLRTDTQYF
>NA|TRBV5-1|17|TRBJ1-4|NA
TGCGCCAGCAGCTCGGGGGACAACCCTGCAACTAATGAAAAACTGTTTTTT
CASSSGDNPATNEKLFF
>TRBD2|TRBV28|14|TRBJ2-5|NA
TGTGCCAGCAGTCTACTAGCGGGAGTGGAGACCCAGTACTTC
CASSLLAGVETQYF
>NA|TRBV6-2/TRBV6-3|14|TRBJ2-7|NA
TGTGCCAGCAGTTACGCGTCCATAGGCTACGAGCAGTACTTC
CASSYASIGYEQYF
>TRBD2|TRBV7-9|16|TRBJ2-5|NA
TGTGCCAGCACCCCACAGGGTAGCGGGAGAATGGAGACCCAGTACTTC
CASTPQGSGRMETQYF
>NA|TRBV21-1|17|TRBJ2-1|NA
TGTGCCAGCAGCAAAGGTCAGCTAGCGGGTACGCTCAATGAGCAGTTCTTC
CASSKGQLAGTLNEQFF
>NA|TRBV10-3|14|TRBJ2-7|NA
TGTGCCATCAGTGAGTCGGTCGGCTCCTACGAGCAGTACTTC
CAISESVGSYEQYF
>TRBD1|TRBV27|17|TRBJ1-5|NA
TGTGCCAGCAGTACGAGACCGACAGGGGGCGGCAATCAGCCCCAGCATTTT
CASSTRPTGGGNQPQHF
>TRBD1|TRBV7-7|20|TRBJ2-7|NA
TGTGCCAGCAGCTTAGCGAAAGTTAAGGAACAGGGGAACCCCAGTTACGAGCAGTACTTC
CASSLAKVKEQGNPSYEQYF
>NA|TRBV5-1|15|TRBJ2-2|NA
TGCGCCAGCAGCTTGGCCAGGGCGAACACCGGGGAGCTGTTTTTT
CASSLARANTGELFF
>NA|TRBV7-9|14|TRBJ2-5|few
TGTGCCAGCAGCTCGCGACTAGTTGCTGAGACCCAGTACTTC
CASSSRLVAETQYF
>NA|TRBV12-3/TRBV12-4|12|TRBJ2-1|NA
TGTGCCAGCAGTTTCAACCGGGGTGAGCAGTTCTTC
CASSFNRGEQFF
>TRBD1|TRBV28|17|TRBJ1-1|NA
TGTGCCAGCAGGCGACAGGGGGTGATACTCTCGAACACTGAAGCTTTCTTT
CASRRQGVILSNTEAFF
>NA|TRBV6-5|15|TRBJ2-3|NA
TGTGCCACCGTGGGGGCCGGGGATAGCACAGATACGCAGTATTTT
CATVGAGDSTDTQYF
>NA|TRBV20-1|16|TRBJ1-1|NA
TGCAGTGCTAGTCGCAGTCCCCCCCCTTTTCTAACTGAAGCTTTCTTT
CSASRSPPPFLTEAFF
>TRBD1|TRBV19|16|TRBJ2-7|NA
TGTGCCAGTAGTACCGCCGCCACGACAGGGTTTAGCGAGCAGTACTTC
CASSTAATTGFSEQYF